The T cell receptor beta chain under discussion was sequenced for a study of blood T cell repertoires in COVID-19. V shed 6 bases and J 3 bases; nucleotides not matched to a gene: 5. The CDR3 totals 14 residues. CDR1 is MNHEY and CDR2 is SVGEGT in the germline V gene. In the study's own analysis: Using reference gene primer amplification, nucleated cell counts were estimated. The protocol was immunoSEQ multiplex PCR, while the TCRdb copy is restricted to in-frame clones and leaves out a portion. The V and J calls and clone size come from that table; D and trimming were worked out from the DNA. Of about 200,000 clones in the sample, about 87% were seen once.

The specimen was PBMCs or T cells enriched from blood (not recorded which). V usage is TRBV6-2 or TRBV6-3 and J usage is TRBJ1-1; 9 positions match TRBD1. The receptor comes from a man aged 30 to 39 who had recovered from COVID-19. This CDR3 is CASSSGQGYTEAFF. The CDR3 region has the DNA TGTGCCAGCAGCTCGGGACAGGGTTACACTGAAGCTTTCTTT.